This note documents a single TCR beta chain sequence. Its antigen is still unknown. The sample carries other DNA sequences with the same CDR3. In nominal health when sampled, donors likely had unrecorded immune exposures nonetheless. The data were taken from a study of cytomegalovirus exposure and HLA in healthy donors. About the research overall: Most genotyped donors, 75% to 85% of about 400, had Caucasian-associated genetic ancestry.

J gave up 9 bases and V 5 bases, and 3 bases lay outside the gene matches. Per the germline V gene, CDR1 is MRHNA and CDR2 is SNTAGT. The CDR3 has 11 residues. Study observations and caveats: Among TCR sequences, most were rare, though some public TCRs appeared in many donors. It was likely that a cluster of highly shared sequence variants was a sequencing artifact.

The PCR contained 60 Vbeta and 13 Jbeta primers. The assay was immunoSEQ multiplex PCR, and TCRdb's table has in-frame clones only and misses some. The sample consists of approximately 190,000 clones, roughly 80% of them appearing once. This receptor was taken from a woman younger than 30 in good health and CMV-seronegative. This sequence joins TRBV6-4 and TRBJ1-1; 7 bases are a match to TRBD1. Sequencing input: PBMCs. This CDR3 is CASSRQGQAFF. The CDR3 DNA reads TGTGCCAGCAGTCGACAGGGACAAGCTTTCTTT.